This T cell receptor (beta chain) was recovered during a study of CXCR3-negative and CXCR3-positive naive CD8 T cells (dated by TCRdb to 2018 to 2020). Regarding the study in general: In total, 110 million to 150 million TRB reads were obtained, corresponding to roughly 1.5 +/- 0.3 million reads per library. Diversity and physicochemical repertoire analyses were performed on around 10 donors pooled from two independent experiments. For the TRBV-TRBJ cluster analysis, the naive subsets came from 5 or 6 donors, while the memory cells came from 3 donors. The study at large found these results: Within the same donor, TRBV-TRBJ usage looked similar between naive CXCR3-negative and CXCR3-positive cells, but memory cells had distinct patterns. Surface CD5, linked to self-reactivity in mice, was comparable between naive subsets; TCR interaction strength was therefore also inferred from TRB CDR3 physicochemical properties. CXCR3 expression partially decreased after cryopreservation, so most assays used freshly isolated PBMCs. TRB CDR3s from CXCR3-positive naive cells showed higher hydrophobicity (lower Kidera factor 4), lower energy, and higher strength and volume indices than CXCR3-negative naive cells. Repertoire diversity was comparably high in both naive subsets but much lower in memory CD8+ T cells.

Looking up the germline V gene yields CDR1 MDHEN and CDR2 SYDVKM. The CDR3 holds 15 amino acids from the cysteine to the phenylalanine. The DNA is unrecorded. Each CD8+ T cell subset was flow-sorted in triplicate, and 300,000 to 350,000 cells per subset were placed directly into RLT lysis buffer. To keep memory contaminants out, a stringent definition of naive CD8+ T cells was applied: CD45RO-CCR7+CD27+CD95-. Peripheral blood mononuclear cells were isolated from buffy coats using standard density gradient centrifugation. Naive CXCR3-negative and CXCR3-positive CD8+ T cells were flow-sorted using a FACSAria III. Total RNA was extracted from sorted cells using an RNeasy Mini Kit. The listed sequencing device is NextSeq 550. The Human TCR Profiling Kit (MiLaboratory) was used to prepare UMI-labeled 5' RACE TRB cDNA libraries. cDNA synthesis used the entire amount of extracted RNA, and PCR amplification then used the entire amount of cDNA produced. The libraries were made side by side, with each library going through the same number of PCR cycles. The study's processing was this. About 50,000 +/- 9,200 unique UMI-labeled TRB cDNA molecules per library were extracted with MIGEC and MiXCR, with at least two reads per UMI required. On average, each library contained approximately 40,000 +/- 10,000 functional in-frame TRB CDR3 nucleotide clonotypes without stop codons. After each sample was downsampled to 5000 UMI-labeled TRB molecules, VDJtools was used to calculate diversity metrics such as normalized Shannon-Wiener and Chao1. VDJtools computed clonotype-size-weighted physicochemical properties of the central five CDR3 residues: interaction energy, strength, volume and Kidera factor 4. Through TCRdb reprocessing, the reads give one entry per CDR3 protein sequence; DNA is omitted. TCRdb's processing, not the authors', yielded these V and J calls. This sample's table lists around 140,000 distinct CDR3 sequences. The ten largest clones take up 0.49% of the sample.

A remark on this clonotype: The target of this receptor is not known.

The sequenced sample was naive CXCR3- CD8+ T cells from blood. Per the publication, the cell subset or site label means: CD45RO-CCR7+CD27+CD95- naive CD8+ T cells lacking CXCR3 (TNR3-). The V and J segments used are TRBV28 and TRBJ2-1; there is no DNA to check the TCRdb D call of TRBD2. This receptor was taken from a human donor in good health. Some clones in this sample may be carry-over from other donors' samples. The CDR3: CASSPWREADNEQFF.